This TCR beta chain was captured by sequencing in a study of T cell responses to AZD1222 COVID-19 vaccine. General observations from the study: Most donors were white British and more were female, and clonal diversity was possibly underestimated. The repertoires were collected only after the peak T cell response. Only a handful of AZD1222 recipients tested seropositive at baseline. Nearly half of unique spike-specific TCRs reportedly avoided B.1.351 and B.1.1.7 mutated regions.

For this clone: Antigen unknown.

The data were produced by immunoSEQ multiplex PCR, yet TCRdb's version contains in-frame clones alone and is incomplete. The sample lists 150,000 to 200,000 clones; about 92% were seen once. CDR3 length: 14 amino acids. Per germline, CDR1 SGHTS and CDR2 YDEGEE. Trimming removed 2 bases at V and 2 bases at J, with 7 bases between. The receptor's source is an adult who received the MenACWY meningococcal vaccine as a control. Sequencing used peripheral blood, obtained 28 days after the second dose of the MenACWY control vaccine. V is TRBV5-8 and J is TRBJ1-4; perhaps TRBD1 as D (5 bases). The CDR3 loop is CASSFGATNEKLFF. CDR3 DNA: TGTGCCAGCAGCTTTGGGGCCACTAATGAAAAACTGTTTTTT.